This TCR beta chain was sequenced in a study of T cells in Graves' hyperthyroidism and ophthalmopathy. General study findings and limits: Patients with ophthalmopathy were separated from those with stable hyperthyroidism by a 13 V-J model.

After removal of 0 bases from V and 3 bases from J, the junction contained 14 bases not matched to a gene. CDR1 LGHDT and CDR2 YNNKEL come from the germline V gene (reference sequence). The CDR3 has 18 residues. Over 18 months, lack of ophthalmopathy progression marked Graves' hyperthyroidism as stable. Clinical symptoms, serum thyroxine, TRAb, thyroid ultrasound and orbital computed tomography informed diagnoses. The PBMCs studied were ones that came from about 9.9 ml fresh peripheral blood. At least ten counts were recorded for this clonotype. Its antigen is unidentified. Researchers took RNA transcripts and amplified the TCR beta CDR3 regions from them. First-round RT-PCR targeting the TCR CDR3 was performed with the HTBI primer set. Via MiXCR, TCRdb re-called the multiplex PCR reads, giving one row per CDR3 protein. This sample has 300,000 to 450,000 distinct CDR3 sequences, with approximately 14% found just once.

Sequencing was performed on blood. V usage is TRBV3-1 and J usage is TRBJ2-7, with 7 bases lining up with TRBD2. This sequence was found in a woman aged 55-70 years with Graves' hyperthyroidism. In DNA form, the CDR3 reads TGTGCCAGCAGCCAAGATCCCATATTCGGGGGGAGCGACTACGAGCAGTACTTC. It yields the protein CASSQDPIFGGSDYEQYF.